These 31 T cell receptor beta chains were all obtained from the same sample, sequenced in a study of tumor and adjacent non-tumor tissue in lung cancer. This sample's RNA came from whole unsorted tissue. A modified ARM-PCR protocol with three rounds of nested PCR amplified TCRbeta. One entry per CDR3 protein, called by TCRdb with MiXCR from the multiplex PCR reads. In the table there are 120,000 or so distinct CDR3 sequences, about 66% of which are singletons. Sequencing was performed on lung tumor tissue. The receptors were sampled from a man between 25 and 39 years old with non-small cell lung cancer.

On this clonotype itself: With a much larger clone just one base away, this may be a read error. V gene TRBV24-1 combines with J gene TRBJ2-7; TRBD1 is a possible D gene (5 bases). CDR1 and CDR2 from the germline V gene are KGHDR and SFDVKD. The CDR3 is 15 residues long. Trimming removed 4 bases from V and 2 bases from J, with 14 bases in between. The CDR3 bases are TGTGCCACCAGTGAGAGATCAGGGTTACCCTACGAGCAGTACTTC. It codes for CATSERSGLPYEQYF.

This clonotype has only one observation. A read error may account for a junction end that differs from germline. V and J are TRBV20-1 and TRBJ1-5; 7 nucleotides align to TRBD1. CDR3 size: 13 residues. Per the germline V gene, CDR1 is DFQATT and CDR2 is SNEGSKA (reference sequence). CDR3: CSVDREGNQPEYF. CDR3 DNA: TGCAGTGTTGACAGGGAGGGCAATCAGCCCGAGTATTTT.

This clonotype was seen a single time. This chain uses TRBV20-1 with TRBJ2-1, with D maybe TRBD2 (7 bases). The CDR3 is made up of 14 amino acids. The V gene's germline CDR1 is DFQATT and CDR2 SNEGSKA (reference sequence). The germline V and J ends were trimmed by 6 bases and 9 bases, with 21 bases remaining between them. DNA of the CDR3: TGCAGTGCCCCTCTGCGGGGGCCTTACGTTGAGCAGTTCTTC. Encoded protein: CSAPLRGPYVEQFF.

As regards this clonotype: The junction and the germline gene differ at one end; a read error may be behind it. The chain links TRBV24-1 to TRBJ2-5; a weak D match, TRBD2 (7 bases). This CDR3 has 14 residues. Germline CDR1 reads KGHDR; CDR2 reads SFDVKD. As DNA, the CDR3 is TGTACCACCAGTGTACAGGGAGGGCAAGAGACCCAGTACTTC. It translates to CTTSVQGGQETQYF.

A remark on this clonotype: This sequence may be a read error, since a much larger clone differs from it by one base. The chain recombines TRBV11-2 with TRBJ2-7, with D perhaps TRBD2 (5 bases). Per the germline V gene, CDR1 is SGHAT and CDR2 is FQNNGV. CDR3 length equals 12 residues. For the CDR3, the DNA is TGTGCCAGCAGCTCTCGTGAGGGCGAGCAGCACTTC. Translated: CASSSREGEQHF.

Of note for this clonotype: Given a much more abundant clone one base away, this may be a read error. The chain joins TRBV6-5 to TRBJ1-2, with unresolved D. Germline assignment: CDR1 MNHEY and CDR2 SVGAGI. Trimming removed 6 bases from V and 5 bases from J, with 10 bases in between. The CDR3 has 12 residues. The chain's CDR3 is CASRDEGYGYTF. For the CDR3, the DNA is TGTGCCAGCAGGGATGAGGGATATGGCTACACCTTC.

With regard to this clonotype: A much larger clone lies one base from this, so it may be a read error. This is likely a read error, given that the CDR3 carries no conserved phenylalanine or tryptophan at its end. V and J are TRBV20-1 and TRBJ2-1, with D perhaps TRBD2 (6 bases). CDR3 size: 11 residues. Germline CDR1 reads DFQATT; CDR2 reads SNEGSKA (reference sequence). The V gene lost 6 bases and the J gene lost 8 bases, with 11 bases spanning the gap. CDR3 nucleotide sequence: TGCAGTGCCGGACTAATCGATGAGCAGTTCTCC. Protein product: CSAGLIDEQFS.

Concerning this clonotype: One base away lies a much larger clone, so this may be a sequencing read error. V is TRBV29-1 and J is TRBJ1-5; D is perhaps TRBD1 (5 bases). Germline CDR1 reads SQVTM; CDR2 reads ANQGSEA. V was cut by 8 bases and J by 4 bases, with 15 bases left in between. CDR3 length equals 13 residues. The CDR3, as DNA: TGCAGCATTAGGGGAAGCCAGAATCAGCCCCAGCATTTT. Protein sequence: CSIRGSQNQPQHF.

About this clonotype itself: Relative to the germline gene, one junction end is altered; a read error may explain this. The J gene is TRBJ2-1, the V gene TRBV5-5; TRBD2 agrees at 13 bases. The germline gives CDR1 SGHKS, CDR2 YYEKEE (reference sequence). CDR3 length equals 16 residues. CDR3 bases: TGTGCAAGCAGCTTGGCACTAGCGGGGGGGAGGAATGAGCAGTTCTTC. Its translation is CASSLALAGGRNEQFF.

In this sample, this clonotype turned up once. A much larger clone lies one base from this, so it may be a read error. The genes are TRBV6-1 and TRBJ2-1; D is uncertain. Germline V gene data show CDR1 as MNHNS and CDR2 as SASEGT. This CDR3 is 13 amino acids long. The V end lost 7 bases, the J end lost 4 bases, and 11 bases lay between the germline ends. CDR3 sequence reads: CASTSLVYNEQFF. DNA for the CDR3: TGTGCCAGCACCTCATTGGTTTACAATGAGCAGTTCTTC.

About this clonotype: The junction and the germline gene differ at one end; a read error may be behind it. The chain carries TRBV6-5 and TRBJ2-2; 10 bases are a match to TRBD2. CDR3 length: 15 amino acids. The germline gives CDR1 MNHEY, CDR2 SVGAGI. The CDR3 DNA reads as TGTACCAGCAGTTTCGATACTAGCGGGATACAGGAGCTGTTTTTT. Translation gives CTSSFDTSGIQELFF.

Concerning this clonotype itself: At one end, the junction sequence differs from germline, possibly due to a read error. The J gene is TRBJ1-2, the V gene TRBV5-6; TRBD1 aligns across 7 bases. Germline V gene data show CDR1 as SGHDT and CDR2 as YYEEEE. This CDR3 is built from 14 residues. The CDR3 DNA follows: TGTGCCAGCACCTGGGACAGATCTAACTATGGCTATACCTTC. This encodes CASTWDRSNYGYTF.

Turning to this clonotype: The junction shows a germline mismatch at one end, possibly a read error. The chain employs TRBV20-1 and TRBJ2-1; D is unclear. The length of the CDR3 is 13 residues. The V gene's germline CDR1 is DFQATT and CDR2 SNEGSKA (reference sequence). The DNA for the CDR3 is TGCACTGCTACAGATGGTCTTTCAAATGAGCAGTTCTTC. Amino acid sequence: CTATDGLSNEQFF.

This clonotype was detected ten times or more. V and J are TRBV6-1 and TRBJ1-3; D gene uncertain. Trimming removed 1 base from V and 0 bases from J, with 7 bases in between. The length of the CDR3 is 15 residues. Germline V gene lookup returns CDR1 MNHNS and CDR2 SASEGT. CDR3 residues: CASSEGAFSGNTIYF. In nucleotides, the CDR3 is TGTGCCAGCAGTGAAGGGGCCTTCTCTGGAAACACCATATATTTT.

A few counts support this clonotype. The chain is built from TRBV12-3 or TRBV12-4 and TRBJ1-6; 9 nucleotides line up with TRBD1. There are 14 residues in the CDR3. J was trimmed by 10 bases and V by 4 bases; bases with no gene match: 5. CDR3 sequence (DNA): TGTGCCAGCAGTTCGCAACAGGGGGCCTCACCCCTCCACTTT. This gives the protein CASSSQQGASPLHF.

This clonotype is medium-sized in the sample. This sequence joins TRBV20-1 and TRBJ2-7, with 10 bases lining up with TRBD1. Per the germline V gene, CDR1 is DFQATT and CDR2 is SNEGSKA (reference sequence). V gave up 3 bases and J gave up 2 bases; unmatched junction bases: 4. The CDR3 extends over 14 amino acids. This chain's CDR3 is CSARVDRGAYEQYF. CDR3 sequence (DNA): TGCAGTGCTAGGGTGGACAGGGGGGCCTACGAGCAGTACTTC.

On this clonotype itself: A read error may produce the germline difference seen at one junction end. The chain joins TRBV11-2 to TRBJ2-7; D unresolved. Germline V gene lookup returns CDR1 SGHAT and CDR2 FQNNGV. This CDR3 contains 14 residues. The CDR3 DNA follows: TGTGCCGGCAGCCCTGAGGCTTACTCCTACGAGCAGTGCTTC. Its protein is CAGSPEAYSYEQCF.

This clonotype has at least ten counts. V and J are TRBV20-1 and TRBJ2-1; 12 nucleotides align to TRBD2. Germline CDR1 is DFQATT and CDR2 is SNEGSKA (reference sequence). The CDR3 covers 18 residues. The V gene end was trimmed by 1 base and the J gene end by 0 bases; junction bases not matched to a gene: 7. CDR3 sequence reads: CSARGTSGITSSYNEQFF. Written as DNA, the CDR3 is TGCAGTGCTAGAGGGACTAGCGGGATCACTAGCTCCTACAATGAGCAGTTCTTC.

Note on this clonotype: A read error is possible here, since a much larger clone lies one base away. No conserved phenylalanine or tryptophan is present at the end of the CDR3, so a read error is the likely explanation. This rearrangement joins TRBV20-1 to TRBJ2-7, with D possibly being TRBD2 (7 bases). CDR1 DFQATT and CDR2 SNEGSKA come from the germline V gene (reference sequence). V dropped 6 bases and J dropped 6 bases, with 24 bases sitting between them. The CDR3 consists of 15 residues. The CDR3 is CSAQKRGVSGGEQYL. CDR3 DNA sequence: TGCAGTGCGCAAAAAAGGGGGGTCTCGGGGGGCGAGCAGTACTTA.

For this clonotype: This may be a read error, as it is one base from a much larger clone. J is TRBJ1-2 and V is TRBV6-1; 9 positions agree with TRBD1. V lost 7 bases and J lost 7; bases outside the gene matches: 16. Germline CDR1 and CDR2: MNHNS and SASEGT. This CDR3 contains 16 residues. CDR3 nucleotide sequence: TGTGCCAGCATCCACCAGCGAGCGGGACAGGGATTTGGCTACACCTTC. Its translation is CASIHQRAGQGFGYTF.

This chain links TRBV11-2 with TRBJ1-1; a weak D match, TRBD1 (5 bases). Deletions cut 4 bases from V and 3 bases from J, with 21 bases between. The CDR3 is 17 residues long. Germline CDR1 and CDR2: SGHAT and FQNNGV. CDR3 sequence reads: CASSSSTQVRSDTEAFF. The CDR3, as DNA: TGTGCCAGCAGCTCTAGCACACAGGTTAGGAGTGACACTGAAGCTTTCTTT.

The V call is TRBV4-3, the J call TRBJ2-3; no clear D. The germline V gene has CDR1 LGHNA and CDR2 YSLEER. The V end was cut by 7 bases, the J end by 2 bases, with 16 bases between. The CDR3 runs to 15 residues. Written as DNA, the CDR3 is TGCGCCAGCAACCACGGCGTTGCTAACACAGATACGCAGTATTTT. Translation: CASNHGVANTDTQYF.

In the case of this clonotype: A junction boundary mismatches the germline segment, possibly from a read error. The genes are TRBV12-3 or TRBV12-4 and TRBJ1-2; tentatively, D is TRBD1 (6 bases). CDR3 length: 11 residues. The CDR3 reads CASSRGTYYAF. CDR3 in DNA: TGTGCCAGCAGTAGAGGGACATACTACGCCTTC.

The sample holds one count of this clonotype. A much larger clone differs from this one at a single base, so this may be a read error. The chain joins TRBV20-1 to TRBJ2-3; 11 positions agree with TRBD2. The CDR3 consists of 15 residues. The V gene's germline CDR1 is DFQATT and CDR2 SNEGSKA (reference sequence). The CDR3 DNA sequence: TGCAGTGCTACAGGGACTAGCGGACACACAGATACGCATTATTTT. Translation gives CSATGTSGHTDTHYF.

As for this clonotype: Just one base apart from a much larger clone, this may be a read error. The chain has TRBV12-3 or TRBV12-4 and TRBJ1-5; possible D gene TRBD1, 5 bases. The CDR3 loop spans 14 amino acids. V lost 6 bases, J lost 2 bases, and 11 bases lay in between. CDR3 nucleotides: TGTGCCAGCAGCAAGGGACGGCGCAATCAGCCCCAGCATTTT. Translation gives CASSKGRRNQPQHF.

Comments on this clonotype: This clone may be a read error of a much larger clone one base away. CDR3 coding DNA: TGTGCCAGCAACTTGGGGGTAGATACGCAGTATTTT. Residues: CASNLGVDTQYF. The chain is built from TRBV5-6 and TRBJ2-3, with D perhaps TRBD1 or TRBD2 (5 bases each). The CDR3 sequence is 12 residues long. Germline assignment: CDR1 SGHDT and CDR2 YYEEEE.

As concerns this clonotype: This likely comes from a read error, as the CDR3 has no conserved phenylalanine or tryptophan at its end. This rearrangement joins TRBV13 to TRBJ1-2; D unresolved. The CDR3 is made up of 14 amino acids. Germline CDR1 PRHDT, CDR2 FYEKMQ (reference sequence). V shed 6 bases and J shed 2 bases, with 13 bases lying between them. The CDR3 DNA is TGTGCCAGCAGAGAAAGGAGCGGGAACTATGGCTACACCTCA. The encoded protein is CASRERSGNYGYTS.

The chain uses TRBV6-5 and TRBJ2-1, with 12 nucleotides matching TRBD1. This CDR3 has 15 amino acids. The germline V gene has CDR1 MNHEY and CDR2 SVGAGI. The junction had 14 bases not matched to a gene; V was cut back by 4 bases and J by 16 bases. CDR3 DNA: TGTGCCAGCAGTTCGGGACAGGGGGCGGTCCATGGGCAATTCTTC. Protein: CASSSGQGAVHGQFF.

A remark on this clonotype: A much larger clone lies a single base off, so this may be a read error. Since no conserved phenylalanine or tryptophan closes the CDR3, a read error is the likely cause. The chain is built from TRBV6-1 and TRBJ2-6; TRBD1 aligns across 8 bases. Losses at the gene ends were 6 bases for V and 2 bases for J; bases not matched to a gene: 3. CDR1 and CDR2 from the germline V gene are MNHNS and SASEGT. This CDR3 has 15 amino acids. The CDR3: CASREQGAGANVLTY. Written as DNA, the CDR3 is TGTGCCAGCAGGGAACAGGGGGCTGGGGCCAACGTCCTGACTTAC.

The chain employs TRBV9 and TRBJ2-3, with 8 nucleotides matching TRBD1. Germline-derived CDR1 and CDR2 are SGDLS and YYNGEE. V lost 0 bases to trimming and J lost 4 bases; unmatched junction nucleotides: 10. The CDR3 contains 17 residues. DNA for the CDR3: TGTGCCAGCAGCGTAGAGGGTCAGGGGGCTTCGGCAGATACGCAGTATTTT. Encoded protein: CASSVEGQGASADTQYF.

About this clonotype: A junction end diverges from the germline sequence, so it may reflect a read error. The CDR3 protein is CATSAPGQGARGAYELYF. CDR3 DNA sequence: TGTGCCACCAGTGCCCCGGGACAAGGGGCGCGAGGGGCCTACGAGCTGTACTTC. The J gene is TRBJ2-7, the V gene TRBV24-1; a weak D match, TRBD1 (6 bases). Germline-derived CDR1 and CDR2 are KGHDR and SFDVKD. The CDR3 is 18 residues long.